A selection of T cell receptor beta chains follows, all from one sample in a study of T-cell memory formation after mild COVID-19. TCRdb called the 5' RACE reads again in MiXCR, with one record for every CDR3 protein. The sample yields 13,000 or so distinct CDR3 sequences, roughly 15% seen once. Sequencing used PBMCs or a T cell subset sorted from them (not recorded which). The receptor set was obtained from a man aged 18 to 30 who had mild COVID-19 (a few samples of this study predate the infection). Cell type and time point are not known. Each CDR3 is given with its conserved first and last residue. The order of the fields is V gene, clone size, D gene, J gene, CDR3 protein, CDR3 DNA. D genes are given only for firm matches. Rows give clone size only sometimes, using once, few, many, or a class for an expanded clone.

TRBV28,many,-,TRBJ1-2,CASSFPTPTYGYTF,TGTGCCAGCAGTTTTCCCACCCCCACTTATGGCTACACCTTC
TRBV6-1,many,-,TRBJ1-1,CASQPWTVLNTEAFF,TGTGCCAGCCAGCCCTGGACAGTCTTGAACACTGAAGCTTTCTTT
TRBV18,few,-,TRBJ1-4,CASSPSPGDLLFEKLFF,TGTGCCAGCTCACCTTCTCCCGGGGATCTCCTTTTTGAAAAACTGTTTTTT
TRBV3-2,many,-,TRBJ2-5,CAAGTGTSSETQYF,TGTGCCGCCGGCACCGGGACTAGCAGTGAGACCCAGTACTTC
TRBV7-9,many,-,TRBJ2-7,CASSSGPGYEQYF,TGTGCCAGCAGCTCGGGCCCGGGCTACGAGCAGTACTTC
TRBV27,many,-,TRBJ1-1,CASSLSLHDRFYTEAFF,TGTGCCAGCAGTTTATCACTCCATGACAGGTTTTACACTGAAGCTTTCTTT
TRBV20-1,-,-,TRBJ2-5,CSVSGAQETQYF,TGCAGTGTATCGGGAGCACAAGAGACCCAGTACTTC
TRBV4-1,-,-,TRBJ1-4,CASSKRETNEKLFF,TGCGCCAGCAGCAAAAGAGAGACGAATGAAAAACTGTTTTTT
TRBV7-2,many,-,TRBJ1-1,CASSLRPHQGNTEAFF,TGTGCCAGCAGCCTCCGGCCCCACCAGGGGAACACTGAAGCTTTCTTT
TRBV19,-,-,TRBJ1-5,CASSPGAGHQPQHF,TGTGCCAGTAGTCCCGGGGCGGGGCATCAGCCCCAGCATTTT
TRBV7-9,-,TRBD2,TRBJ2-7,CASSSPKGVAGVYEQYF,TGTGCCAGCAGCTCACCGAAGGGGGTAGCGGGAGTGTACGAGCAGTACTTC
TRBV12-3/TRBV12-4,many,-,TRBJ2-5,CASSQSGETQYF,TGTGCCAGCTCCCAATCGGGGGAGACCCAGTACTTC
TRBV6-6,many,-,TRBJ1-2,CASVNLISGDHYGYTF,TGTGCCAGCGTAAACCTCATATCCGGGGATCACTATGGCTACACCTTC
TRBV6-1,many,TRBD2,TRBJ2-5,CASSNRLARSQETQYF,TGTGCCAGCAGCAACCGACTAGCGCGGAGCCAAGAGACCCAGTACTTC
TRBV6-5,many,TRBD1,TRBJ2-1,CASSRDRGLSYNEQFF,TGTGCCAGCAGTCGGGACAGGGGGCTCTCCTACAATGAGCAGTTCTTC
TRBV5-1,many,TRBD2,TRBJ2-1,CASSLSGGVNEQFF,TGCGCCAGCAGCTTAAGCGGGGGGGTCAATGAGCAGTTCTTC
TRBV12-3/TRBV12-4,many,-,TRBJ2-7,CASSYSDTTYEQYF,TGTGCCAGCAGCTATTCAGACACCACCTACGAGCAGTACTTC
TRBV30,-,-,TRBJ2-3,CAWATRGTPSTDTQYF,TGTGCCTGGGCGACTAGAGGGACCCCTAGCACAGATACGCAGTATTTT
TRBV7-2,many,TRBD2,TRBJ2-5,CASSSPRGGSQETQYF,TGTGCCAGCAGCTCCCCGCGGGGGGGAAGTCAAGAGACCCAGTACTTC
TRBV7-9,many,-,TRBJ1-2,CASSLFQGPGYTF,TGTGCCAGCAGCTTATTCCAGGGGCCTGGCTACACCTTC
TRBV7-3,many,-,TRBJ2-6,CASSFPGTEGANVLTF,TGTGCCAGCAGCTTCCCTGGCACGGAGGGGGCCAACGTCCTGACTTTC
TRBV7-2,many,-,TRBJ2-5,CASSPRVLGLEETQYF,TGTGCCAGCAGCCCCCGGGTCCTCGGCCTGGAGGAGACCCAGTACTTC
TRBV29-1,many,-,TRBJ1-2,CSVVGVGYTF,TGCAGCGTTGTAGGAGTTGGCTACACCTTC
TRBV5-1,many,-,TRBJ2-5,CASSEGVQETQYF,TGCGCCAGCAGTGAAGGGGTCCAAGAGACCCAGTACTTC
TRBV20-1,many,-,TRBJ1-2,CSANRGYGYTF,TGCAGTGCTAACCGGGGGTATGGCTACACCTTC
TRBV6-5,many,-,TRBJ2-2,CASSYRPYPGELFF,TGTGCCAGCAGTTACAGACCGTACCCCGGGGAGCTGTTTTTT
TRBV12-3/TRBV12-4,few,TRBD1,TRBJ1-4,CASSLDRGATNEKLFF,TGTGCCAGCAGTCTGGACAGGGGGGCAACTAATGAAAAACTGTTTTTT
TRBV7-8,-,TRBD2,TRBJ2-1,CASSPSGGTTSYNEQFF,TGTGCCAGCAGCCCTAGCGGGGGCACTACCTCCTACAATGAGCAGTTCTTC
TRBV19,few,TRBD1,TRBJ2-1,CASIPGQGASEQFF,TGTGCCAGTATCCCGGGACAGGGGGCGAGTGAGCAGTTCTTC
TRBV12-3/TRBV12-4,many,-,TRBJ1-1,CASSGDIPEAFF,TGTGCCAGCAGCGGGGACATTCCTGAAGCTTTCTTT